This entry features one T cell receptor (beta chain) sequence. Profiled with immunoSEQ multiplex PCR; TCRdb holds only in-frame clones, not every one. The sample has 200,000 to 250,000 clones, less than 85% seen once; the top ten hold around 5.5%. The CDR3 runs to 12 residues. The V gene's germline CDR1 is SNHLY and CDR2 FYNNEI. Trimming took off 4 bases at V and 6 bases at J, with 10 bases between the two ends. This sample was included in a study of cytomegalovirus exposure and HLA in healthy donors. Sequenced input: PBMCs. This rearrangement joins TRBV2 to TRBJ2-7; D ambiguous. The clonotype comes from a woman between 18 and 29 years old in good health and CMV-seronegative. CDR3 sequence (DNA): TGTGCCAGCAGTGTGGATGGCGCCGAGCAGTACTTC. As protein: CASSVDGAEQYF.